This T cell receptor beta chain is drawn from a study of OX40 agonist ivuxolimab in advanced cancers. A note on the overall study: The costimulatory receptor OX40 (CD134) was targeted by ivuxolimab, a fully human IgG2 agonistic monoclonal antibody. Among the approximately 54 dose-escalation patients, around 20 had hepatocellular carcinoma, 15 or so melanoma, 9 renal cell carcinoma and 9 head and neck cancer. Peripheral TCRbeta sequencing aimed to test whether ivuxolimab altered TCR sequence diversity and caused clonal T-cell expansion. Intravenous ivuxolimab was administered to patients every 2 weeks at six dose levels: 0.01, 0.1, 0.3, 1.5, 3 and 10 mg/kg. The paper reports the monotherapy dose-escalation portion (N of about 50 patients) of the phase I ivuxolimab trial. Prior anti-PD-1, anti-PD-L1 or anti-CTLA-4 therapy was permitted, and checkpoint inhibitors had been received by less than 45% of dose-escalation patients. Partial responses were achieved by three dose-escalation patients, of whom one had hepatocellular carcinoma and two had cutaneous melanoma. In the dose-escalation cohort, roughly 80% of patients were male, and the mean age was roughly 60 years, with a range of roughly 20 to 79.

The trial excluded patients who had a history of autoimmune disease or were on systemic immunosuppression. Peripheral blood for TCR sequencing was collected from all dose cohorts at baseline, on cycle 4 day 1, and on cycle 7 day 1. Samples came from an open-label, multicenter, first-in-human phase I dose-escalation trial of ivuxolimab. Adults with locally advanced or metastatic melanoma, renal cell carcinoma, hepatocellular carcinoma or head and neck squamous cell carcinoma were enrolled in the trial. Before TCR sequencing, CD4+ T cells and CD8+ T cells from peripheral blood were sorted into separate populations. Study-level results and caveats: Low levels of normalized T-cell clonal expansion were also shown by some nonresponding patients. In the 0.1-3.0 mg/kg groups, partial responders were among the patients with the lowest normalized peripheral clonal expansion, particularly in CD8+ T cells. At doses of 0.1 to 3.0 mg/kg, clonal expansion of both CD4+ and CD8+ blood T cells was observed from baseline to week 6. After ivuxolimab, CD8+ T cells had more expanded clones than CD4+ T cells on average. The antigen specificity of the peripheral T cells that underwent clonal expansion was not determined.

To sequence the TCRbeta CDR3 region, genomic DNA was isolated from the sorted cells. The immunoSEQ Assay was used for sequencing of TCRbeta CDR3 regions. The table comes from immuneACCESS by way of TCRdb, which keeps in-frame sequences with V and J called. Part of the clones is missing from these tables; in studies checked, under half for an unresolved V gene and the rest for unknown reasons. The sample table holds 95,000 to 150,000 clones, of which approximately 90% were seen once. The top ten clones comprise about 0.55% of the sample. Points on this clone: Its specific antigen is unknown. Base qualities were left out, and no much larger clone turns up one base away.

CDR1 and CDR2, looked up from the germline V gene, are ENHRY and SYGVKD. Trimming leaves V shorter by 4 bases and J shorter by 4 bases, with the junction holding 2 bases beyond the gene matches. The CDR3, from cysteine to phenylalanine, totals 16 residues. The read is trimmed to its CDR3 DNA, 48 bases read in frame from base 1. This TCR was recovered from an adult with an advanced solid tumor such as melanoma, head and neck, liver or kidney cancer. The specimen comprised CD4+ or CD8+ T cells sorted from blood, sampled in a trial of the OX40 agonist ivuxolimab. Recombination connected TRBV10-3 to TRBJ2-6; the central 12 bases match TRBD2. At the DNA level, the sequence is TGTGCCATCAGTGGGACTAGCGGGGCCGGGGCCAACGTCCTGACTTTC. Its protein is CAISGTSGAGANVLTF.